The text below deals with one T cell receptor (beta chain). The sample originates from a study of blood T cell repertoires in COVID-19. Germline V gene lookup returns CDR1 SGDLS and CDR2 YYNGEE. This CDR3 has 13 amino acids. Trimming pared 1 base from V and 6 bases from J, leaving 8 bases between. Clones were read by immunoSEQ multiplex PCR, and TCRdb kept only the in-frame ones, dropping some. The table shows hundreds of thousands of clones, with approximately 85% occurring only once. The specimen was peripheral blood. The receptor's source is a human donor in a cohort sampled during active COVID-19. The V and J genes are TRBV9 and TRBJ2-1; no clear D gene. CDR3 sequence reads: CASSVSRSNEQFF. The CDR3 bases are TGTGCCAGCAGCGTAAGCCGGAGCAATGAGCAGTTCTTC.